A single sample is the source of the 18 T cell receptor beta chains below, sequenced in a study of T cell repertoires in cytomegalovirus infection. TCRdb independently ran MiXCR on the reads; one entry per CDR3 protein. Among around 200,000 distinct CDR3 sequences, roughly 15% were seen once, and the ten largest hold about 25%. Sample: CD8+ T cells from PBMCs. The receptors shown here come from a human donor in good health (CMV status not recorded). Some clones in this sample may be carry-over from other donors' samples.

This clonotype was seen only a few times. V usage is TRBV24-1 and J usage is TRBJ2-7; 9 bases match TRBD1. Trimming at V came to 9 bases and at J to 5 bases, leaving 10 bases not matched to a gene. CDR1 KGHDR and CDR2 SFDVKD come from the germline V gene. This CDR3 has 14 amino acids. The CDR3 sequence: CATGTGSNGDEQYF. CDR3 coding DNA: TGTGCCACCGGGACAGGGAGTAATGGGGACGAGCAGTACTTC.

As regards this clonotype: Mismatch with germline at one junction end may stem from a read error. The chain combines TRBV7-2 with TRBJ2-4, with D hard to call. The CDR3 is made up of 12 amino acids. CDR1 and CDR2 from the germline V gene are SGHTA and FQGNSA. Written as DNA, the CDR3 is TGTGCCATCAGCCCTCCTCCAAACATTCAGTACTTC. Its protein is CAISPPPNIQYF.

As concerns this clonotype: A read error is possible here, since a much larger clone lies one base away. The rearrangement uses TRBV6-5 and TRBJ2-7, with D tentatively TRBD1 (6 bases). V lost 2 bases and J 2 bases, leaving 10 bases between the germline ends. Germline V CDR1 and CDR2: MNHEY, SVGAGI. The CDR3 loop spans 14 amino acids. Here the CDR3 DNA reads TGTGCCAGCAGTTACATCGGACAGACCTACGAGCAGTACTTC. Its translation: CASSYIGQTYEQYF.

About this clonotype itself: One junction end does not reproduce the germline sequence, and a read error may be involved. The chain joins TRBV6-5 to TRBJ2-1; 9 bases line up with TRBD2. The CDR3 contains 15 residues. Germline V gives CDR1 MNHEY, CDR2 SVGAGI. The CDR3 sequence is CARSYSSGGRNEQFF. CDR3 nucleotide sequence: TGTGCCCGCAGTTACTCCAGCGGGGGGCGCAATGAGCAGTTCTTC.

The chain recombines TRBV27 with TRBJ1-1; D is unclear. Looked up from germline, CDR1 is MNHEY and CDR2 is SMNVEV (reference sequence). Between the trimmed V and J ends, which lost 1 base and 2 bases, there was a span of 5 bases. The CDR3 spans 13 residues. The DNA for the CDR3 is TGTGCCAGCAGTTTATTCCGCAACACTGAAGCTTTCTTT. Its protein product is CASSLFRNTEAFF.

This sequence joins TRBV12-3 or TRBV12-4 and TRBJ1-1; D unresolved. Trimming pared 2 bases from V and 9 bases from J, leaving 19 bases between. The CDR3 is 15 amino acids. CDR3: CASSLTGKVLHKAFF. The CDR3, as DNA: TGTGCCAGCAGTTTAACGGGGAAGGTTTTACACAAAGCTTTCTTT.

This clonotype has more than one count but fewer than ten. CDR3 protein: CASSPGTSGGYAHNEQFF. DNA of the CDR3: TGTGCCAGCAGTCCAGGGACTAGCGGGGGGTACGCCCACAATGAGCAGTTCTTC. V and J are TRBV12-3 or TRBV12-4 and TRBJ2-1; 15 bases fit TRBD2. This CDR3 region has 18 residues. Trimming removed 5 bases from V and 5 bases from J; junction bases left unmatched: 10.

The gene calls are TRBV12-3 or TRBV12-4 and TRBJ1-2; possible D gene TRBD1, 5 bases. This CDR3 spans 18 amino acids. The germline V and J ends were trimmed by 4 bases and 4 bases, with 25 bases remaining between them. The CDR3 here is CASSSKPRDGTYSYGYTF. The CDR3 DNA reads as TGTGCCAGCAGTTCCAAGCCCCGGGACGGAACCTACTCCTATGGCTACACCTTC.

This clonotype was observed a few times. The rearrangement links TRBV6-2 or TRBV6-3 to TRBJ1-1; D not certain. The CDR3 sequence is 11 residues long. The V gene lost 2 bases and the J gene lost 7 bases, with 5 bases spanning the gap. The germline gives CDR1 MNHEY, CDR2 SVGEGT. The CDR3 nucleotides are TGTGCCAGCAGTTACGGGAATGAAGCTTTCTTT. This sequence encodes CASSYGNEAFF.

The sample holds a few counts of this clonotype. The V and J genes are TRBV7-8 and TRBJ2-2; D tentatively reads TRBD1 or TRBD2 (6 bases each). In germline, CDR1 is SGHVS, CDR2 FQNEAQ. The CDR3 has 17 residues. V was cut by 0 bases and J by 5 bases, with 16 bases left in between. The CDR3 DNA sequence: TGTGCCAGCAGCTTAGCGCAACGGGGGCTGACTACCGGGGAGCTGTTTTTT. As protein: CASSLAQRGLTTGELFF.

This clonotype appeared a few times. This chain joins TRBV4-1 and TRBJ1-1, with D unclear. The CDR3 covers 15 residues. Trimming left V 0 bases short and J 0 bases short, with 8 bases between. The germline V gene has CDR1 MGHRA and CDR2 YSYEKL. As DNA, the CDR3 is TGCGCCAGCAGCCAAGACAAGGGCATGAACACTGAAGCTTTCTTT. Translating gives CASSQDKGMNTEAFF.

This clonotype was seen repeatedly, ten times or more. V is TRBV4-1 and J is TRBJ1-1; no reliable D call. Trimming left V 1 base short and J 8 bases short, with 11 bases between. The CDR3 length is 13 residues. Germline values: CDR1 MGHRA, CDR2 YSYEKL. The CDR3 loop is CASSQASRVEAFF. Here the CDR3 DNA reads TGCGCCAGCAGCCAAGCCTCGCGGGTGGAAGCTTTCTTT.

Only a few counts were recorded for this clonotype. J is TRBJ2-3 and V is TRBV11-3; tentatively, D is TRBD1 (6 bases). The germline gives CDR1 SGHNT, CDR2 YENEEA. V was shortened by 6 bases and J by 3 bases, with 16 bases between the two germline ends. The CDR3 runs 15 residues. This CDR3 is CASRDPGVRTDTQYF. The DNA of the CDR3 is TGTGCCAGCAGAGACCCAGGGGTTCGTACAGATACGCAGTATTTT.

The chain is built from TRBV12-3 or TRBV12-4 and TRBJ1-2, with a possible D match to TRBD1 (5 bases). The germline V and J ends were trimmed by 5 bases and 4 bases, with 11 bases remaining between them. The CDR3 totals 13 residues. This CDR3 is CASSLQGSYGYTF. DNA of the CDR3: TGTGCCAGCAGTCTGCAGGGAAGCTATGGCTACACCTTC.

The table lists this clonotype with a few counts. This rearrangement joins TRBV7-2 to TRBJ2-1, with 13 bases lining up with TRBD2. V lost 5 bases to trimming and J lost 2 bases; unmatched junction nucleotides: 6. The CDR3 sequence is 17 residues long. Looked up from germline, CDR1 is SGHTA and CDR2 is FQGNSA. The CDR3 loop reads CASSRRTSGGPYNEQFF. The CDR3 region has the DNA TGTGCCAGCAGCCGCAGGACTAGCGGGGGTCCCTACAATGAGCAGTTCTTC.

The chain joins TRBV7-9 to TRBJ2-4; TRBD2 might be the D (6 bases). Germline V CDR1 and CDR2: SEHNR, FQNEAQ (reference sequence). The CDR3 covers 17 residues. V dropped 1 base and J dropped 0 bases, with 13 bases sitting between them. CDR3 sequence: CASSLVGAGLAKNIQYF. CDR3 bases: TGTGCCAGCAGCTTAGTAGGTGCGGGGTTAGCCAAAAACATTCAGTACTTC.

In its sample, this clonotype was seen a few times. V gene TRBV7-9 combines with J gene TRBJ1-4; 12 nucleotides match TRBD1. This CDR3 contains 20 residues. The trim removed 4 bases at V and 0 bases at J, leaving 12 bases unmatched. Germline CDR1 SEHNR, CDR2 FQNEAQ (reference sequence). The CDR3 nucleotides read TGTGCCAGCAGCTCCATGGGACAGGGGGCTTTCCGTGCAACTAATGAAAAACTGTTTTTT. Its translation: CASSSMGQGAFRATNEKLFF.

This clonotype has at least ten counts. The J gene is TRBJ2-5, the V gene TRBV7-3; 9 bases align to TRBD2. In germline, CDR1 is SGHTA, CDR2 FQGTGA. The length of the CDR3 is 17 residues. V dropped 4 bases and J dropped 0; count of bases not matched to a gene: 9. The CDR3 here is CASSSSFERGDQETQYF. CDR3 in DNA: TGTGCCAGCAGCTCCTCCTTTGAGCGGGGGGACCAAGAGACCCAGTACTTC.